The next 16 T cell receptor beta chains were all read from a single sample in a study of response to subunit inactivated influenza vaccine. One entry per CDR3 protein results from TCRdb running MiXCR on the RT-PCR reads. The table includes 300,000 to 350,000 distinct CDR3 sequences, around 22% detected once. Sample: PBMCs from blood, taken 21 months after vaccination. Receptor source: a man between 50 and 75 years old who received an inactivated influenza vaccine.

The chain employs TRBV20-1 and TRBJ1-5; TRBD1 matches at 10 bases. From germline, CDR1 is DFQATT and CDR2 SNEGSKA (reference sequence). The CDR3 totals 16 residues. V trimming: 1 base; J trimming: 7 bases; junction bases outside the gene matches: 10. The CDR3 is CSARGSGTGARQPQHF. DNA for the CDR3: TGCAGTGCTAGAGGGTCCGGGACAGGGGCAAGGCAGCCCCAGCATTTT.

The genes are TRBV5-1 and TRBJ2-3; 11 nucleotides line up with TRBD1. V was clipped by 4 bases and J by 3 bases; unmatched bases: 4. The CDR3 length is 15 residues. The germline gives CDR1 SGHRS, CDR2 YFSETQ. CDR3 in amino acids: CASSLDRGQTDTQYF. In DNA, the CDR3 is TGCGCCAGCAGCCTGGACAGGGGGCAAACAGATACGCAGTATTTT. Together with reference TRBV5-1 and TRBJ2-3, the CDR3 gives the full variable domain: KAGVTQTPRYLIKTRGQQVTLSCSPISGHRSVSWYQQTPGQGLQFLFEYFSETQRNKGNFPGRFSGRQFSNSRSEMNVSTLELGDSALYLCASSLDRGQTDTQYFGPGTRLTVL.

The rearrangement uses TRBV27 and TRBJ2-6; no definite D call. Looked up from germline, CDR1 is MNHEY and CDR2 is SMNVEV (reference sequence). CDR3 size: 15 residues. V was pared by 3 bases and J by 0 bases, with 6 bases between. Written as DNA, the CDR3 is TGTGCCAGCAGTTTGGACGTCTCTGGGGCCAACGTCCTGACTTTC. It is translated as CASSLDVSGANVLTF.

The V gene is TRBV7-2, the J gene TRBJ1-6, with 10 positions matching TRBD1. CDR3 length: 16 residues. The germline CDR1 and CDR2 sequences are SGHTA and FQGNSA. Unmatched junction bases numbered 8, after V lost 5 bases and J lost 7 bases. CDR3 sequence (DNA): TGTGCCAGCAGCGCCTCTCGGACAGGGGGAAATTCACCCCTCCACTTT. It translates to CASSASRTGGNSPLHF.

Only a few counts were recorded for this clonotype. The chain employs TRBV18 and TRBJ1-6; TRBD1 is a possible D gene (6 bases). The CDR3 length is 14 residues. The ends were cut back, 2 bases at V and 8 bases at J, with 10 bases in the middle. CDR1 and CDR2 (germline): KGHSH, LQKENI. CDR3 region: CASSPGGSDSPLHF. The CDR3 DNA sequence: TGTGCCAGCTCACCAGGGGGCTCAGATTCACCCCTCCACTTT.

The J gene is TRBJ2-7, the V gene TRBV15, with 10 nucleotides matching TRBD1. Germline V gene sequence: CDR1 LNHNV, CDR2 YYDKDF (reference sequence). With V trimmed by 8 bases and J by 0 bases, 1 base remained unmatched. CDR3 length: 13 residues. The CDR3 loop is CATGTGVSYEQYF. Written as DNA, the CDR3 is TGTGCCACCGGGACAGGGGTCTCCTACGAGCAGTACTTC.

This clonotype was seen a few times. The genes are TRBV6-2 or TRBV6-3 and TRBJ1-1; no clear D. V lost 7 bases to trimming and J lost 2 bases, with 11 bases between them. The germline gives CDR1 MNHEY, CDR2 SVGEGT. The CDR3 covers 13 residues. The CDR3 coding sequence is TGTGCCAGCACCACCCTTTTAAACACTGAAGCTTTCTTT. Amino acids: CASTTLLNTEAFF.

This clonotype was observed a few times. CDR3 amino acids: CSVVNGQHGYTF. In DNA, the CDR3 is TGCAGCGTTGTGAATGGGCAACATGGCTACACCTTC. The chain couples TRBV29-1 to TRBJ1-2; no reliable D call. The CDR3 has 12 amino acids. V lost 4 bases to trimming and J lost 6 bases, with 12 bases between them. Germline V gene sequence: CDR1 SQVTM, CDR2 ANQGSEA.

The chain carries TRBV4-3 and TRBJ2-7; TRBD1 aligns across 11 bases. V dropped 0 bases and J dropped 3; count of bases not matched to a gene: 10. Germline CDR1 reads LGHNA; CDR2 reads YSLEER. This CDR3 has 18 amino acids. For the CDR3, the DNA is TGCGCCAGCAGCCAAGATCGTGCAAGCGGGACAGGGGGCTACGAGCAGTACTTC. It yields the protein CASSQDRASGTGGYEQYF.

This chain links TRBV4-1 with TRBJ2-1, with D possibly being TRBD1 or TRBD2 (6 bases each). V dropped 6 bases and J dropped 9 bases, with 15 bases sitting between them. The CDR3 has 13 residues. The V gene's germline CDR1 is MGHRA and CDR2 YSYEKL. Written as DNA, the CDR3 is TGCGCCAGCAGATGGGGGGCTAAGGGTGAGCAGTTCTTC. Its translation: CASRWGAKGEQFF.

The chain couples TRBV15 to TRBJ1-4; D not resolved. The CDR3 contains 14 residues. CDR1 is LNHNV, CDR2 YYDKDF, per germline (reference sequence). V was shortened by 9 bases and J by 4 bases, with 15 bases between the two germline ends. CDR3 loop: CATRREQLNEKLFF. CDR3 nucleotide sequence: TGTGCCACTAGGAGAGAACAGCTTAATGAAAAACTGTTTTTT.

This clonotype was counted between two and nine times. The chain links TRBV4-3 to TRBJ1-2; TRBD1 is a possible D gene (5 bases). The CDR3 loop spans 16 amino acids. The V gene's germline CDR1 is LGHNA and CDR2 YSLEER. The V gene lost 2 bases and the J gene lost 3 bases, with 16 bases spanning the gap. The CDR3 reads CASSQTTTASYYGYTF. CDR3 sequence (DNA): TGCGCCAGCAGCCAAACTACGACAGCCTCTTACTATGGCTACACCTTC.

The chain has TRBV29-1 and TRBJ2-1, with no clear D. Trimming removed 4 bases from V and 7 bases from J, with 11 bases in between. This CDR3 is 12 amino acids long. Germline loops: CDR1 SQVTM, CDR2 ANQGSEA. The DNA for the CDR3 is TGCAGCGTTGCCCCCCTCAAAAATGAGCAGTTCTTC. This encodes CSVAPLKNEQFF.

The chain uses TRBV12-3 or TRBV12-4 and TRBJ1-2, with no clear D. V lost 6 bases, J lost 8 bases, and 10 bases lay in between. The CDR3 spans 11 residues. The CDR3, as DNA: TGTGCCAGCAGGCGGGATGGCGGCTACACCTTC. This sequence encodes CASRRDGGYTF.

This clonotype has a count of ten or more. This chain joins TRBV6-1 and TRBJ1-6; 9 nucleotides align to TRBD1. The trim removed 6 bases at V and 9 bases at J, leaving 3 bases unmatched. Germline V lookup: CDR1 MNHNS, CDR2 SASEGT. CDR3 length: 13 amino acids. CDR3 nucleotide sequence: TGTGCCAGCAGCTGGGGACAGGGTTCACCCCTCCACTTT. Amino acid sequence: CASSWGQGSPLHF.

The rearrangement links TRBV10-2 to TRBJ2-7; D might be TRBD1 or TRBD2, each matching 7 bases. The V gene lost 8 bases and the J gene lost 7 bases, with 9 bases spanning the gap. The germline gives CDR1 WSHSY, CDR2 SAAADI. The CDR3 consists of 10 residues. The CDR3 is CASQGGEQYF. The CDR3 nucleotides are TGCGCCAGCCAGGGGGGGGAGCAGTACTTC.